This T cell receptor beta chain was documented in a study of patients with pleural tuberculosis (dated by TCRdb to the mid-2010s). The instrument given in TCRdb is Illumina Genome Analyzer IIx. The raw public data were reprocessed by TCRdb itself: fastp quality trimming at Q25, MiXCR clonotype calling, in-frame beta chains only. Rows are combined by CDR3 protein, so each entry shows the most common genes and DNA. Present in this sample are around 30,000 distinct CDR3 sequences, under 20% of which were seen just once. 3.5% of the sample lies in the top ten. This clonotype has at least ten counts. Its cognate antigen has yet to be identified. Per-base qualities were not stored, and no clone one base away is much larger. V lost 0 bases and J lost 15 bases, and the count of bases not matched to a germline gene is 10. The CDR3 sequence holds 16 residues, the cysteine and phenylalanine included. CDR3 DNA only is kept here, 48 bases in frame from base 1. CDR1 and CDR2, per the germline V gene (reference sequence), are SEHNR and FQNEAQ.

Material for sequencing was peripheral blood. The sequence came from a human donor with pleural tuberculosis. This receptor chain uses TRBV7-9 and TRBJ2-1; 14 bases in the junction line up with TRBD2. The nucleotides are TGTGCCAGCAGCTTAGCTGCCGGGACTAGCGGGAGAAAGTCGTTCTTC. The encoded protein is CASSLAAGTSGRKSFF.